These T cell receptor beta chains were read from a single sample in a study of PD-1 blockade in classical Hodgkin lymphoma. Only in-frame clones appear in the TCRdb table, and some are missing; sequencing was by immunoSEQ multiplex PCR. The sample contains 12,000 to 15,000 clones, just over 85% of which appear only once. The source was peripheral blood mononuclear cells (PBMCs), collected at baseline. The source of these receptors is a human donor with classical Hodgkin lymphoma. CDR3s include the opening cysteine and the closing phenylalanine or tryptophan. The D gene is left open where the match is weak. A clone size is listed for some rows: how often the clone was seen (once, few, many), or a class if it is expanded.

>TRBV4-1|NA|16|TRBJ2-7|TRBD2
CASSPSGTSALYEQYF
TGCGCCAGCAGCCCATCCGGGACTAGCGCTCTATACGAGCAGTACTTC
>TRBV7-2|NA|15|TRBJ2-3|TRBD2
CASSLRLAGGDTQYF
TGTGCCAGCAGCTTAAGGCTAGCGGGGGGGGATACGCAGTATTTT
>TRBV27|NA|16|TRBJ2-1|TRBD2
CASTGGTSGALREQFF
TGTGCCAGCACCGGGGGGACTAGCGGGGCCCTCAGGGAGCAGTTCTTC
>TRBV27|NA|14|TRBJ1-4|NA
CASSSPATNEKLFF
TGTGCCAGCAGTTCCCCCGCAACTAATGAAAAACTGTTTTTT
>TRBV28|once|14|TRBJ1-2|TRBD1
CASSLLGQNYGYTF
TGTGCCAGCAGTTTATTGGGACAGAACTATGGCTACACCTTC
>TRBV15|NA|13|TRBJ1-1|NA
CATSSGWNTEAFF
TGTGCCACCAGCAGCGGGTGGAACACTGAAGCTTTCTTT
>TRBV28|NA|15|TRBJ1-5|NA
CASSLEGPVRQPQHF
TGTGCCAGCAGTTTAGAGGGCCCAGTTCGTCAGCCCCAGCATTTT
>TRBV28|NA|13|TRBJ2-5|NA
CASSLEYQETQYF
TGTGCCAGCAGTTTAGAGTATCAAGAGACCCAGTACTTC
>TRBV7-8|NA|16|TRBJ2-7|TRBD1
CASSGVGQGGLYEQYF
TGTGCCAGCAGCGGGGTGGGACAGGGGGGACTCTACGAGCAGTACTTC
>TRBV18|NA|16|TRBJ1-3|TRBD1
CASSLTGTGIGNTIYF
TGTGCCAGCTCACTAACCGGGACAGGGATTGGAAACACCATATATTTT
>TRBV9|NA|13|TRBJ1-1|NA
CASSVGRGTEAFF
TGTGCCAGCAGCGTAGGCAGGGGCACTGAAGCTTTCTTT
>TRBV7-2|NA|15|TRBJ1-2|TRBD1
CASSRPGTAERGYTF
TGTGCCAGCAGCCGACCTGGGACAGCGGAGAGAGGCTACACCTTC
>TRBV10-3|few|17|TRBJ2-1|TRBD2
CAISESTSGGRNNEQFF
TGTGCCATCAGTGAGTCGACTAGCGGGGGGAGGAACAATGAGCAGTTCTTC
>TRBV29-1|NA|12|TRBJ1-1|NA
CSVQVMNTEAFF
TGCAGCGTTCAGGTTATGAACACTGAAGCTTTCTTT